What follows are 11 T cell receptor beta chains derived from one specimen sequenced in a study of T cells in Graves' hyperthyroidism and ophthalmopathy. TCR beta CDR3 regions were amplified from RNA transcripts. The TCR CDR3 was amplified in a first-round RT-PCR using the HTBI primer set. Using its own MiXCR run on the multiplex PCR reads, TCRdb lists one record per CDR3 protein. The sample has about 740,000 distinct CDR3 sequences; around 13% are singletons. Sequenced input: blood. These receptors were taken from a woman under 30 with Graves' hyperthyroidism.

This clonotype was seen only a few times. The chain uses TRBV5-1 and TRBJ2-6, with D hard to call. Trimming stripped 1 base from V and 2 bases from J, with 4 bases between. In germline, CDR1 is SGHRS, CDR2 YFSETQ. The CDR3 spans 14 residues. CDR3 nucleotide sequence: TGCGCCAGCAGCTTGACGGCTGGGGCCAACGTCCTGACTTTC. This codes for CASSLTAGANVLTF.

This clonotype has only a few counts. The CDR3 protein is CASSPIPGQVSNQPQHF. The DNA for the CDR3 is TGTGCCAGCTCACCAATCCCGGGACAGGTTAGCAATCAGCCCCAGCATTTT. The chain recombines TRBV18 with TRBJ1-5; 8 bases agree with TRBD1. CDR3 length: 17 amino acids. The V gene end was trimmed by 2 bases and the J gene end by 0 bases; junction bases not matched to a gene: 6. Germline CDR1 reads KGHSH; CDR2 reads LQKENI.

The chain carries TRBV20-1 and TRBJ1-2, with 7 bases identical to TRBD1. There are 14 residues in the CDR3. Germline assignment: CDR1 DFQATT and CDR2 SNEGSKA (reference sequence). V lost 5 bases to trimming and J lost 2 bases; unmatched junction nucleotides: 8. In DNA, the CDR3 is TGCAGTGCTCCCCGACAGGGTAAAAACTATGGCTACACCTTC. The encoded protein is CSAPRQGKNYGYTF.

This clonotype was detected many times. This chain joins TRBV11-2 and TRBJ2-1; D possibly matches TRBD1 or TRBD2 (6 bases each). V gave up 5 bases and J gave up 0 bases, with 14 bases separating them. The CDR3 runs to 16 residues. CDR1 SGHAT and CDR2 FQNNGV come from the germline V gene. The CDR3 reads CASSPGDWSSYNEQFF. The CDR3, as DNA: TGTGCCAGCAGCCCAGGGGACTGGAGCTCCTACAATGAGCAGTTCTTC.

The chain carries TRBV19 and TRBJ1-3; D gene uncertain. The CDR3 sequence is 16 residues long. Germline V gene sequence: CDR1 LNHDA, CDR2 SQIVND (reference sequence). Trimming shortened V by 5 bases and J by 2 bases, and 16 bases separated the two germline ends. The CDR3 coding sequence is TGTGCCAGTAGTTCTCCTGGGCGGGCCACTGGAAACACCATATATTTT. This sequence encodes CASSSPGRATGNTIYF. Using reference TRBV19 and TRBJ1-3 for the parts outside the CDR3, the full variable domain is DGGITQSPKYLFRKEGQNVTLSCEQNLNHDAMYWYRQDPGQGLRLIYYSQIVNDFQKGDIAEGYSVSREKKESFPLTVTSAQKNPTAFYLCASSSPGRATGNTIYFGEGSWLTVV.

This clonotype was picked up a small number of times. This chain uses TRBV2 with TRBJ2-1, with 8 bases aligning to TRBD1. The CDR3 consists of 14 residues. The V segment lost 9 bases and the J segment 1 base; nucleotides outside the gene matches: 5. CDR1 and CDR2 (germline): SNHLY, FYNNEI. The CDR3 is CASPGQASYNEQFF. CDR3 sequence (DNA): TGTGCCAGTCCGGGACAGGCATCCTACAATGAGCAGTTCTTC.

This clonotype was recorded at least ten times. The CDR3 DNA follows: TGTGCCAGCAGTTTCTGGCAGGATACGCAGTATTTT. Its translation is CASSFWQDTQYF. This rearrangement joins TRBV12-3 or TRBV12-4 to TRBJ2-3; no clear D gene. The CDR3 runs 12 residues. V dropped 3 bases and J dropped 6 bases, with 7 bases sitting between them.

There are many counts of this clonotype. V gene TRBV2 combines with J gene TRBJ2-7; 10 nucleotides align to TRBD2. The germline V gene encodes CDR1 SNHLY and CDR2 FYNNEI. J lost 0 bases, V lost 6 bases, and 5 bases had no gene match. The CDR3 length is 15 residues. CDR3 DNA: TGTGCCAGCAGCCCCGGGACTAGCGTCTCCTACGAGCAGTACTTC. It encodes CASSPGTSVSYEQYF.

The gene calls are TRBV4-2 and TRBJ1-2; D is unclear. CDR3 length: 14 amino acids. Trimming stripped 1 base from V and 4 bases from J, with 10 bases between. Germline CDR1 and CDR2: LGHNA and YNFKEQ. The DNA of the CDR3 is TGTGCCAGCAGCCAAGTTGAGGCAGGCTATGGCTACACCTTC. Its translation: CASSQVEAGYGYTF.

The rearrangement joins TRBV12-3 or TRBV12-4 to TRBJ2-1; weak D call: TRBD2 (5 bases). The CDR3 consists of 14 residues. V lost 3 bases to trimming and J lost 8 bases, with 14 bases between them. The CDR3 spells CASSFYHSEDEQFF. The CDR3 bases are TGTGCCAGCAGTTTTTATCATAGCGAGGATGAGCAGTTCTTC.

This clonotype was seen a handful of times. The chain carries TRBV5-5 and TRBJ2-1; D is undetermined. Germline CDR1 and CDR2: SGHKS and YYEKEE (reference sequence). This CDR3 region has 11 residues. The ends were cut back, 6 bases at V and 8 bases at J, with 9 bases in the middle. The CDR3 DNA reads as TGTGCCAGCACCGATACGGATGAGCAGTTCTTC. It translates to CASTDTDEQFF.